The 23 T cell receptor beta chains reported below all come from one sample, sequenced in a study of breast tumors, draining lymph nodes, adjacent tissues. Samples came from axillary lymph nodes draining the breast cancer. In TCRdb, the multiplex PCR reads were re-called with MiXCR into one record per CDR3 protein. This table has over 150,000 distinct CDR3 sequences, 25% to 40% appearing once. The sequenced material came from axillary lymph node tissue. Every receptor here comes from a female donor with breast cancer. Some clones in this sample may be carry-over from other donors' samples.

The V call is TRBV18, the J call TRBJ2-3; D not certain. Trimming cost V 3 bases and J 5 bases, with 6 bases left between them. The CDR3 extends over 12 amino acids. CDR1 and CDR2 (germline): KGHSH, LQKENI. The CDR3 DNA reads as TGTGCCAGCTCACCGCAGCAAGATACGCAGTATTTT. Residues: CASSPQQDTQYF.

This clonotype was counted many times. The chain has TRBV7-9 and TRBJ2-3; D is ambiguous. V lost 5 bases and J lost 6, with 12 bases in between. The CDR3 totals 13 residues. CDR1 SEHNR and CDR2 FQNEAQ come from the germline V gene (reference sequence). For the CDR3, the DNA is TGTGCCAGCAGCCCTAGTCAACCTGATACGCAGTATTTT. It encodes CASSPSQPDTQYF.

V gene TRBV6-5 combines with J gene TRBJ1-3; the D gene is possibly TRBD1 (5 bases). The CDR3 is 16 amino acids. The V gene's germline CDR1 is MNHEY and CDR2 SVGAGI. The germline V and J ends were trimmed by 2 bases and 4 bases, with 15 bases remaining between them. The DNA of the CDR3 is TGTGCCAGCAGTTACGACGCTCACAGGCTGGGAAACACCATATATTTT. It specifies CASSYDAHRLGNTIYF.

The table lists this clonotype with many counts. The genes are TRBV9 and TRBJ2-7; D may be TRBD1 (5 bases). V shed 3 bases and J shed 1 base, with 11 bases lying between them. Germline V gene lookup returns CDR1 SGDLS and CDR2 YYNGEE. CDR3 length equals 14 residues. The CDR3 reads CASSAVTDSYEQYF. For the CDR3, the DNA is TGTGCCAGCAGCGCCGTGACAGATTCCTACGAGCAGTACTTC.

This clonotype was counted a few times. A much larger clone lies a single base off, so this may be a read error. This likely comes from a read error, as the CDR3 has no conserved phenylalanine or tryptophan at its end. The chain recombines TRBV19 with TRBJ2-5; 7 nucleotides line up with TRBD1. Germline values: CDR1 LNHDA, CDR2 SQIVND (reference sequence). There are 15 residues in the CDR3. Trimming cost V 9 bases and J 5 bases; bases outside gene matches: 15. The DNA of the CDR3 is TGTGCCAGACGAAATATTGGGGACAGTGAGGAGACCCAGTACTCC. Translating it yields CARRNIGDSEETQYS.

There are many counts of this clonotype. The rearrangement links TRBV7-8 to TRBJ2-1; 9 positions agree with TRBD2. V was pared by 1 base and J by 7 bases, with 5 bases of the junction left unmatched. Germline CDR1 and CDR2: SGHVS and FQNEAQ. CDR3 length: 15 amino acids. CDR3 sequence reads: CASSLDGLARNEQFF. In DNA form, the CDR3 reads TGTGCCAGCAGCTTAGATGGACTAGCGAGGAATGAGCAGTTCTTC.

This clonotype was counted at least ten times. The chain couples TRBV7-9 to TRBJ2-1; 11 nucleotides agree with TRBD1. The CDR3 consists of 14 residues. Germline V gene data show CDR1 as SEHNR and CDR2 as FQNEAQ (reference sequence). J was trimmed by 7 bases and V by 7 bases; bases with no gene match: 6. CDR3 sequence reads: CASNRGQGGNEQFF. In DNA form, the CDR3 reads TGTGCCAGCAATCGGGGACAGGGGGGTAATGAGCAGTTCTTC.

This clonotype was detected many times. The V and J genes are TRBV29-1 and TRBJ2-7; TRBD2 matches at 9 bases. The CDR3 covers 13 residues. The V and J ends lost 4 bases and 7 bases, in that order; junction bases with no gene match: 8. Looked up from germline, CDR1 is SQVTM and CDR2 is ANQGSEA. The CDR3 region has the DNA TGCAGCGTTGTACAAACTAGCGGGCTTGAGCAGTACTTC. Residues: CSVVQTSGLEQYF.

This clonotype was found once. The chain recombines TRBV7-2 with TRBJ2-2, with unresolved D. Per germline, CDR1 SGHTA and CDR2 FQGNSA. The CDR3 has 13 amino acids. V lost 2 bases, J lost 7 bases, and 8 bases lay in between. Written as DNA, the CDR3 is TGTGCCAGCAGCTTATTTGCCAGCGGGGAGCTGTTTTTT. Protein: CASSLFASGELFF.

The rearrangement uses TRBV7-9 and TRBJ2-7; D possibly matches TRBD1 or TRBD2 (5 bases each). Trimming removed 4 bases at V and 1 base at J, with 20 bases between. In germline, CDR1 is SEHNR, CDR2 FQNEAQ (reference sequence). The length of the CDR3 is 17 residues. CDR3 in DNA: TGTGCCAGCAGCTCGATTAGGGGAGCCGGTACTTCCTACGAGCAGTACTTC. Protein sequence: CASSSIRGAGTSYEQYF.

Details on this clonotype: An end of the junction does not agree with germline; a read error may underlie this. The chain joins TRBV28 to TRBJ2-6, with 8 bases matching TRBD1. CDR3 length: 17 residues. CDR1 and CDR2 (germline): MDHEN, SYDVKM. The CDR3 is CASSTGTGRSGANVLAF. The CDR3, as DNA: TGTGCCAGCAGCACCGGGACAGGTCGCTCTGGGGCCAACGTCCTGGCTTTC. The full variable domain, rest sourced from reference TRBV28 and TRBJ2-6, is DVKVTQSSRYLVKRTGEKVFLECVQDMDHENMFWYRQDPGLGLRLIYFSYDVKMKEKGDIPEGYSVSREKKERFSLILESASTNQTSMYLCASSTGTGRSGANVLAFGAGSRLTVL.

In this sample, this clonotype turned up many times. The chain carries TRBV20-1 and TRBJ1-4; 8 bases match TRBD1. The CDR3 is 15 amino acids. With V trimmed by 3 bases and J by 7 bases, 10 bases remained unmatched. Germline assignment: CDR1 DFQATT and CDR2 SNEGSKA (reference sequence). CDR3 DNA sequence: TGCAGTGCTAGTATGAACAGGGGGGTGGGTGAAAAACTGTTTTTT. Amino acids: CSASMNRGVGEKLFF.

This clonotype was recorded at least ten times. V gene TRBV4-3 combines with J gene TRBJ1-2, with D perhaps TRBD1 (5 bases). CDR3 length equals 16 residues. Trimming stripped 0 bases from V and 2 bases from J, with 13 bases between. Per germline, CDR1 LGHNA and CDR2 YSLEER. This CDR3 is CASSQDGGGRNYGYTF. DNA of the CDR3: TGCGCCAGCAGCCAAGATGGGGGTGGGAGGAACTATGGCTACACCTTC.

This clonotype came up many times. The chain carries TRBV29-1 and TRBJ2-2; 8 bases are shared with TRBD2. J was trimmed by 6 bases and V by 4 bases; bases with no gene match: 10. Germline CDR1 is SQVTM and CDR2 is ANQGSEA. The CDR3 runs 15 residues. CDR3 in DNA: TGCAGCGTTGCCCGGGGGGGGGGCGCATCCGGGGAGCTGTTTTTT. Its translation: CSVARGGGASGELFF.

This clonotype appeared many times. This chain connects TRBV7-9 to TRBJ1-2; possible D gene TRBD1, 6 bases. The V gene's germline CDR1 is SEHNR and CDR2 FQNEAQ (reference sequence). This CDR3 is 14 amino acids long. Trimming took off 6 bases at V and 6 bases at J, with 17 bases between the two ends. The CDR3 is CASSSGQGTDGYTF. CDR3 DNA sequence: TGTGCCAGCAGTTCAGGTCAGGGGACGGATGGCTACACCTTC.

A remark on this clonotype: A much larger clone lies a single base off, so this may be a read error. The rearrangement uses TRBV6-1 and TRBJ1-2; 7 positions match TRBD1. In germline, CDR1 is MNHNS, CDR2 SASEGT. The CDR3 loop spans 14 amino acids. Losses at the gene ends were 9 bases for V and 1 base for J; bases not matched to a gene: 8. The CDR3 protein is CASGQVRDNYGYTF. The DNA for the CDR3 is TGTGCCAGTGGACAGGTCAGGGATAACTATGGCTACACCTTC.

This chain uses TRBV29-1 with TRBJ2-7; D might be TRBD2 (6 bases). Germline assignment: CDR1 SQVTM and CDR2 ANQGSEA. V gave up 4 bases and J gave up 3 bases, with 10 bases separating them. This CDR3 has 12 amino acids. This CDR3 reads CSVVWGDYEQYF. The CDR3 nucleotides are TGCAGCGTTGTCTGGGGGGACTACGAGCAGTACTTC.

The chain recombines TRBV2 with TRBJ2-1, with a possible D match to TRBD2 (7 bases). Germline CDR1 SNHLY, CDR2 FYNNEI. V was cut by 4 bases and J by 10 bases, with 29 bases left in between. This CDR3 contains 18 residues. This CDR3 is CASSARPRGTGGLREQFF. As DNA, the CDR3 is TGTGCCAGCAGTGCTAGACCCCGCGGTACGGGGGGCCTTCGAGAGCAGTTCTTC.

This clonotype was counted ten times or more. The chain links TRBV19 to TRBJ1-5; the D gene is possibly TRBD1 (6 bases). Germline CDR1 LNHDA, CDR2 SQIVND (reference sequence). V was shortened by 7 bases and J by 5 bases, with 9 bases between the two germline ends. The CDR3 contains 12 residues. CDR3 loop: CASNHRDQPQHF. The CDR3 nucleotides are TGTGCCAGTAATCACAGGGATCAGCCCCAGCATTTT. The full variable domain, its missing parts supplied by reference TRBV19 and TRBJ1-5, is DGGITQSPKYLFRKEGQNVTLSCEQNLNHDAMYWYRQDPGQGLRLIYYSQIVNDFQKGDIAEGYSVSREKKESFPLTVTSAQKNPTAFYLCASNHRDQPQHFGDGTRLSIL.

This clonotype has more than one count but fewer than ten. The genes are TRBV6-2 or TRBV6-3 and TRBJ2-3; 11 bases are a match to TRBD2. Germline CDR1 is MNHEY and CDR2 is SVGEGT. V was pared by 6 bases and J by 1 base, with 6 bases of the junction left unmatched. The CDR3 has 16 residues. The CDR3 coding sequence is TGTGCCAGCAGACCCACTAGCGGGAGAGGCACAGATACGCAGTATTTT. It encodes CASRPTSGRGTDTQYF.

For this clonotype: This could be a read error, since a much larger clone is one nucleotide away. The CDR3 region is CASAQGGPVYEQFF. The CDR3 DNA sequence: TGTGCCAGCGCTCAAGGGGGCCCGGTTTACGAGCAGTTCTTC. The chain carries TRBV11-2 and TRBJ2-1; 7 nucleotides align to TRBD1. The CDR3 is made up of 14 amino acids. With 8 bases clipped from V and 10 bases from J, the junction kept 14 bases outside the gene matches. Germline assignment: CDR1 SGHAT and CDR2 FQNNGV. The full variable domain, with the rest looked up from reference TRBV11-2 and TRBJ2-1, is EAGVAQSPRYKIIEKRQSVAFWCNPISGHATLYWYQQILGQGPKLLIQFQNNGVVDDSQLPKDRFSAERLKGVDSTLKIQPAKLEDSAVYLCASAQGGPVYEQFFGPGTRLTVL.

This clonotype was observed at least ten times. This chain connects TRBV20-1 to TRBJ2-7; a possible D gene is TRBD1 (6 bases). Germline V CDR1 and CDR2: DFQATT, SNEGSKA (reference sequence). The V end was cut by 4 bases, the J end by 1 base, with 17 bases between. This CDR3 is built from 15 residues. CDR3 in amino acids: CSAMGQMTGSYEQYF. The CDR3 DNA follows: TGCAGTGCTATGGGCCAAATGACAGGTTCCTACGAGCAGTACTTC.

This clonotype was seen repeatedly, ten times or more. The chain is built from TRBV20-1 and TRBJ1-2; 9 nucleotides align to TRBD1. Per the germline V gene, CDR1 is DFQATT and CDR2 is SNEGSKA (reference sequence). The V gene end was trimmed by 2 bases and the J gene end by 8 bases; junction bases not matched to a gene: 6. The CDR3 is made up of 13 amino acids. CDR3 residues: CSARPGQGRGYTF. The CDR3, as DNA: TGCAGTGCTAGACCGGGACAGGGACGAGGCTACACCTTC.